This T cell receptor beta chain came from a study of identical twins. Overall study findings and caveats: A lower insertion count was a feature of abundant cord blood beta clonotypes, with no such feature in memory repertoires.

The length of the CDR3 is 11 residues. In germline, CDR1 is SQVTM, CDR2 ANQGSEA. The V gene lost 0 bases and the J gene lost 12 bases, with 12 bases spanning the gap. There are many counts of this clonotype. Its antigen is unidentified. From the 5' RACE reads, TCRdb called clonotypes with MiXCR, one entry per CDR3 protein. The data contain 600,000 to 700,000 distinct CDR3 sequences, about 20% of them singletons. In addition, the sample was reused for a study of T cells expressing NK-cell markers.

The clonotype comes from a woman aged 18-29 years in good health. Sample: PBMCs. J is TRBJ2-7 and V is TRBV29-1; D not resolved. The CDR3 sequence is CSVEDWRLRYF. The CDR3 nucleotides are TGCAGCGTTGAAGATTGGCGCCTCAGGTACTTC.